This T cell receptor (beta chain) was recovered during a study of chronic HIV infection and antiretroviral therapy. From the 5' RACE reads, TCRdb called clonotypes with MiXCR, one entry per CDR3 protein. Of 45,000 to 60,000 distinct CDR3 sequences in the sample, 15% to 20% were seen once. J gave up 0 bases and V 4 bases, and 6 bases lay outside the gene matches. Per germline, CDR1 MGHRA and CDR2 YSYEKL. CDR3 length equals 15 residues. This sequence joins TRBV4-1 and TRBJ2-7; 7 bases align to TRBD1. Sequencing was done on a sample of peripheral blood. This sequence was found in an adult who had HIV and had not received antiretroviral therapy, or was an uninfected healthy control (not recorded which). CDR3 bases: TGCGCCAGCAGCCCCGGGACAGCGAGCTCCTACGAGCAGTACTTC. It specifies CASSPGTASSYEQYF.